These 29 T cell receptor beta chains share one sample of origin, sequenced in a study of T cell responses to AZD1222 COVID-19 vaccine. Sequencing was performed with immunoSEQ multiplex PCR; in TCRdb, only in-frame clones are kept and a portion is missing. The sample has about 150,000 clones; roughly 92% are singletons. The sample in question was peripheral blood, obtained on day 0 of AZD1222 vaccination. The origin of the receptors is an adult in good health.

This clone was recorded only once. The chain couples TRBV13 to TRBJ1-5; 7 bases are a match to TRBD1. CDR1 PRHDT and CDR2 FYEKMQ come from the germline V gene (reference sequence). The CDR3 is 15 residues long. V lost 5 bases and J lost 7; bases outside the gene matches: 11. The CDR3 DNA follows: TGTGCCAGCAGCCGATTCCAGACAGGGAGCCAGCCCCAGCATTTT. Amino acid sequence: CASSRFQTGSQPQHF.

The chain employs TRBV7-6 and TRBJ1-6, with 7 bases fitting TRBD1. CDR3 length equals 15 residues. V gave up 5 bases and J gave up 7 bases; unmatched junction bases: 8. Germline CDR1 and CDR2: SGHVS and FNYEAQ. CDR3 amino acids: CASSPSRTGNSPLHF. CDR3 DNA: TGTGCCAGCAGCCCCTCGCGGACAGGAAATTCACCCCTCCACTTT.

The rearrangement joins TRBV4-2 to TRBJ1-4, with 7 bases identical to TRBD1. The junction had 5 bases not matched to a gene; V was cut back by 5 bases and J by 5 bases. This CDR3 is built from 14 residues. Germline V gives CDR1 LGHNA, CDR2 YNFKEQ. CDR3 sequence reads: CASSSQGLNEKLFF. CDR3 nucleotide sequence: TGTGCCAGCAGCTCACAGGGGCTAAATGAAAAACTGTTTTTT.

V usage is TRBV3-1 (or the pseudogene TRBV3-2) and J usage is TRBJ1-4; D ambiguous. This CDR3 has 15 amino acids. Germline V gene lookup returns CDR1 LGHDT and CDR2 YNNKEL (reference sequence). Trimming shortened V by 1 base and J by 0 bases, and 6 bases separated the two germline ends. The CDR3 nucleotides are TGTGCCAGCAGCCAAGCGCTTGCAACTAATGAAAAACTGTTTTTT. Amino acid sequence: CASSQALATNEKLFF.

Only one count was recorded for this clone. CDR3 protein: CATSRVRPGQGARYEQYF. CDR3 DNA: TGTGCCACCAGCAGAGTAAGACCGGGGCAGGGGGCAAGGTACGAGCAGTACTTC. J is TRBJ2-7 and V is TRBV15; 8 nucleotides align to TRBD1. There are 18 residues in the CDR3. The V and J ends lost 1 base and 4 bases, in that order; junction bases with no gene match: 15. Germline V gene lookup returns CDR1 LNHNV and CDR2 YYDKDF (reference sequence).

The chain employs TRBV2 and TRBJ1-4; D not resolved. The CDR3 contains 16 residues. Trimming pared 6 bases from V and 0 bases from J, leaving 14 bases between. Germline CDR1 reads SNHLY; CDR2 reads FYNNEI. The DNA of the CDR3 is TGTGCCAGCAGAGCCGGTATCAACCCAACTAATGAAAAACTGTTTTTT. It translates to CASRAGINPTNEKLFF.

The chain is built from TRBV27 and TRBJ1-4; possible D gene TRBD1, 6 bases. This CDR3 is 16 amino acids long. The V end lost 6 bases, the J end lost 6 bases, and 20 bases lay between the germline ends. Germline V lookup: CDR1 MNHEY, CDR2 SMNVEV (reference sequence). The CDR3 coding sequence is TGTGCCAGCAGGGGAGGAGGGAAAGGGGGAGATGAAAAACTGTTTTTT. As protein: CASRGGGKGGDEKLFF.

This sequence joins TRBV7-9 and TRBJ2-7, with a possible D match to TRBD2 (6 bases). Trimming shortened V by 1 base and J by 7 bases, and 14 bases separated the two germline ends. This CDR3 region has 14 residues. Germline CDR1 is SEHNR and CDR2 is FQNEAQ (reference sequence). The CDR3 bases are TGTGCCAGCAGCTTAGAGGCCCCGGGGAGGGAGCAGTACTTC. Protein: CASSLEAPGREQYF.

The J gene is TRBJ1-4, the V gene TRBV5-1, with 7 bases aligning to TRBD1. The CDR3 is made up of 15 amino acids. Germline V gene data show CDR1 as SGHRS and CDR2 as YFSETQ. V dropped 4 bases and J dropped 0; count of bases not matched to a gene: 3. For the CDR3, the DNA is TGCGCCAGCAGCCCGACAGGGACAACTAATGAAAAACTGTTTTTT. It translates to CASSPTGTTNEKLFF.

The chain joins TRBV7-2 to TRBJ1-1; 9 bases match TRBD1. The germline V gene encodes CDR1 SGHTA and CDR2 FQGNSA. The length of the CDR3 is 15 residues. V shed 1 base, J shed 4 bases, and the junction held 4 bases outside the gene matches. In DNA form, the CDR3 reads TGTGCCAGCAGCTTAGAACAGGGGGCGGCCACTGAAGCTTTCTTT. Its translation is CASSLEQGAATEAFF.

The chain combines TRBV7-9 with TRBJ1-1, with a weak D call TRBD1 (5 bases). CDR1 SEHNR and CDR2 FQNEAQ come from the germline V gene (reference sequence). Trimming removed 4 bases from V and 11 bases from J, with 11 bases in between. CDR3 length equals 11 residues. The CDR3, as DNA: TGTGCCAGCAGCTCTGGGACCGGGGCTTTCTTT. Protein: CASSSGTGAFF.

V usage is TRBV9 and J usage is TRBJ2-1; 7 bases align to TRBD1. Germline V gene sequence: CDR1 SGDLS, CDR2 YYNGEE. The ends lost 4 bases at V and 2 bases at J; junction bases unmatched: 6. The CDR3 runs to 15 residues. The CDR3 here is CASSSGGGAYNEQFF. The CDR3 nucleotides are TGTGCCAGCAGCTCAGGGGGTGGGGCCTACAATGAGCAGTTCTTC.

The V gene is TRBV5-1, the J gene TRBJ1-1; 7 bases match TRBD1. V dropped 5 bases and J dropped 4; count of bases not matched to a gene: 8. CDR1 SGHRS and CDR2 YFSETQ come from the germline V gene. The CDR3 runs 14 residues. The CDR3 here is CASRSSRGTTEAFF. In DNA form, the CDR3 reads TGCGCCAGCAGGTCGAGCAGGGGGACCACTGAAGCTTTCTTT.

The CDR3 DNA sequence: TGTGCCAGCTCACCTAAAGGGACAGGGTTCAATCAGCCCCAGCATTTT. It translates to CASSPKGTGFNQPQHF. The chain combines TRBV18 with TRBJ1-5, with 9 bases lining up with TRBD1. Per the germline V gene, CDR1 is KGHSH and CDR2 is LQKENI. The CDR3 contains 16 residues. Trimming took 3 bases from V and 3 from J; bases not matched to a gene: 6.

DNA for the CDR3: TGTGCCAGCAGCCCCGTTGTAGCCGGGGGAGAGACCCAGTACTTC. Residues: CASSPVVAGGETQYF. The genes are TRBV5-6 and TRBJ2-5; maybe TRBD2 (6 bases). CDR1 is SGHDT and CDR2 is YYEEEE in the germline V gene. Trimming shortened V by 4 bases and J by 4 bases, and 17 bases separated the two germline ends. The CDR3 spans 15 residues.

The CDR3 reads CASSLAGNNQPQHF. For the CDR3, the DNA is TGTGCCAGCAGCTTAGCAGGGAACAATCAGCCCCAGCATTTT. The chain combines TRBV7-6 with TRBJ1-5; D not resolved. The V gene's germline CDR1 is SGHVS and CDR2 FNYEAQ. The CDR3 is 14 amino acids. V was trimmed by 0 bases and J by 3 bases, leaving 6 bases between them.

Remarks on this clone: The conserved phenylalanine or tryptophan normally closing the CDR3 is absent here, so this likely arose from a read error. It is unclear where the CDR3 begins or ends on the DNA, so no DNA is shown, and the CDR3 is as TCRdb lists it. The chain combines TRBV20-1 with TRBJ1-2. CDR1 is DFQATT and CDR2 is SNEGSKA in the germline V gene (reference sequence). Counting both end residues, the CDR3 totals 11 amino acids. The CDR3 spells CSARGPWRRGA.

The gene calls are TRBV7-2 and TRBJ2-1; a weak D match, TRBD1 (7 bases). This CDR3 region has 18 residues. CDR1 and CDR2 from the germline V gene are SGHTA and FQGNSA. V was pared by 1 base and J by 3 bases, with 19 bases between. The CDR3 DNA follows: TGTGCCAGCAGCTTAGAGGGGAGACAGGGAGGCGTCTACAATGAGCAGTTCTTC. This gives the protein CASSLEGRQGGVYNEQFF.

CDR3 in DNA: TGTGCCAGCAGCCCCCATCCAGATTTGAACACTGAAGCTTTCTTT. It yields the protein CASSPHPDLNTEAFF. The chain joins TRBV7-6 to TRBJ1-1; D unclear. Germline V gene data show CDR1 as SGHVS and CDR2 as FNYEAQ. Trimming left V 5 bases short and J 0 bases short, with 13 bases between. The CDR3 extends over 15 amino acids. Full variable domain (rest looked up from reference TRBV7-6 and TRBJ1-1): GAGVSQSPRYKVTKRGQDVALRCDPISGHVSLYWYRQALGQGPEFLTYFNYEAQQDKSGLPNDRFSAERPEGSISTLTIQRTEQRDSAMYRCASSPHPDLNTEAFFGQGTRLTVV.

The V call is TRBV21-1, the J call TRBJ2-4; the D segment call TRBD1 is taken from the table without a DNA check. TRBV21-1 is a pseudogene locus. The CDR3 is made up of 20 amino acids. The CDR3 nucleotides read TGTGCCAGCAGACCGGGACAGGGTCCTTCAATATCGTCCCCCAAAAACATTCAGTACTTC. It translates to CASRPGQGPSISSPKNIQYF.

V and J are TRBV28 and TRBJ1-4; no clear D. The V and J ends lost 8 bases and 7 bases respectively, with 14 bases between them. The CDR3 totals 13 residues. CDR1 MDHEN and CDR2 SYDVKM come from the germline V gene. The CDR3 DNA is TGTGCCAGCGGGAGCCCGGGTATTGAAAAACTGTTTTTT. Its protein is CASGSPGIEKLFF.

The chain recombines TRBV6-4 with TRBJ1-6, with D unclear. Germline V gene sequence: CDR1 MRHNA, CDR2 SNTAGT. The CDR3 loop spans 14 amino acids. The germline V and J ends were trimmed by 4 bases and 2 bases, with 6 bases remaining between them. The DNA of the CDR3 is TGTGCCAGCAGTGTGGGTCCCTATAATTCACCCCTCCACTTT. Translation gives CASSVGPYNSPLHF.

The chain joins TRBV6-5 to TRBJ1-5; TRBD1 agrees at 11 bases. This CDR3 spans 15 amino acids. Unmatched junction bases numbered 5, after V lost 6 bases and J lost 4 bases. CDR1 and CDR2 (germline): MNHEY, SVGAGI. In DNA form, the CDR3 reads TGTGCCAGCAGCCTCGGACAGGGGGCGAATCAGCCCCAGCATTTT. This codes for CASSLGQGANQPQHF.

Comments on this clone: At one of its ends the junction is not consistent with the germline gene, which may arise from a read error. The chain has TRBV7-7 and TRBJ2-2; 10 bases line up with TRBD1. The CDR3 runs 18 residues. CDR1 and CDR2 from the germline V gene are SSHAT and FNYEAQ (reference sequence). The CDR3 region has the DNA TGTGCTAGCAGTTCCCGGGACAGGGGTCCTCCGAACACCGGGGAGCTGTTTTTT. The encoded protein is CASSSRDRGPPNTGELFF.

For the CDR3, the DNA is TGTGCCAGCAGGACGATCGAGGACAGCCAGCCCCAGCATTTT. It specifies CASRTIEDSQPQHF. The chain couples TRBV6-5 to TRBJ1-5; D perhaps matches TRBD1 (6 bases). Germline V gene lookup returns CDR1 MNHEY and CDR2 SVGAGI. V gave up 6 bases and J gave up 7 bases, with 16 bases separating them. This CDR3 is built from 14 residues.

The chain is built from TRBV6-2 or TRBV6-3 and TRBJ2-4; 8 nucleotides align to TRBD1. CDR1 is MNHEY, CDR2 SVGEGT, per germline. The CDR3 length is 14 residues. V lost 5 bases to trimming and J lost 8 bases; unmatched junction nucleotides: 8. CDR3 coding DNA: TGTGCCAGCAGTCAACAGGGGGGTATTGACATTCAGTACTTC. Encoded protein: CASSQQGGIDIQYF.

This sequence joins TRBV5-4 and TRBJ1-5, with D hard to call. Trimming stripped 0 bases from V and 7 bases from J, with 8 bases between. The CDR3 runs to 13 residues. Germline-derived CDR1 and CDR2 are SGHNT and YYREEE (reference sequence). The CDR3 region is CASSLEPDQPQHF. CDR3 bases: TGTGCCAGCAGCTTGGAACCCGACCAGCCCCAGCATTTT.

The V gene is TRBV5-4, the J gene TRBJ1-2; D gene ambiguous. The ends were cut back, 0 bases at V and 2 bases at J, with 5 bases in the middle. The V gene's germline CDR1 is SGHNT and CDR2 YYREEE (reference sequence). The CDR3 spans 13 residues. CDR3 nucleotides: TGTGCCAGCAGCTTGGACAGCAACTATGGCTACACCTTC. It is translated as CASSLDSNYGYTF.

This chain joins TRBV12-5 and TRBJ2-1; D is unresolved. The CDR3 has 12 amino acids. V was cut by 2 bases and J by 10 bases, with 9 bases left in between. Germline CDR1 reads LGHNT; CDR2 reads FRNRAP. The CDR3 DNA reads as TGTGCTAGTGGTTTGTGGGCATGCGAGCAGTTCTTC. Translating gives CASGLWACEQFF.